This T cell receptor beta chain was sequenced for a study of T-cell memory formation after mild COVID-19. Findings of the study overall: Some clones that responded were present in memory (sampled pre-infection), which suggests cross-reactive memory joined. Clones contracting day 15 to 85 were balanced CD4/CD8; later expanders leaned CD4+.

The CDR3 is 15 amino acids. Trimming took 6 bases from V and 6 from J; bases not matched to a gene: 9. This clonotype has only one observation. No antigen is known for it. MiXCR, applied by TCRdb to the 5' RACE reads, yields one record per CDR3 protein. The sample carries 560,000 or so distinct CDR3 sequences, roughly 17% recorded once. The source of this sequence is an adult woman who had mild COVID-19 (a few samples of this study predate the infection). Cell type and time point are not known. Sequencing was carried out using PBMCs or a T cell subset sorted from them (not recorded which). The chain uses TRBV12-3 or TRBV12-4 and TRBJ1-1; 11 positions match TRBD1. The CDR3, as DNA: TGTGCCAGCAGGGAGACCGGACAGGGGGCCGCTGAAGCTTTCTTT. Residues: CASRETGQGAAEAFF.